This is a list of T cell receptor beta chains from one sample in a study of cytomegalovirus exposure and HLA in healthy donors. Data came from immunoSEQ multiplex PCR; TCRdb stores just in-frame clones and leaves some out. The data show about 140,000 clones, approximately 86% seen once. Sequenced: PBMCs. The source of these receptors is a woman aged 35 to 49 in good health and CMV-seronegative. The CDR3 runs from the conserved cysteine through the conserved F or W. Each record gives: D gene, V gene, clone size, J gene, CDR3 protein, CDR3 DNA. D genes are given only for firm matches. Expanded clones get a size class; other rows say once, few or many, or leave the size out.

D: -
V: TRBV6-5
size: -
J: TRBJ2-5
CDR3: CASSYEARARETQYF
DNA: TGTGCCAGCAGTTACGAGGCCAGGGCTAGAGAGACCCAGTACTTC

D: -
V: TRBV7-9
size: -
J: TRBJ1-2
CDR3: CASSTLEQDFSDGYTF
DNA: TGTGCCAGCAGCACCCTTGAACAAGACTTTTCGGATGGCTACACCTTC

D: -
V: TRBV7-9
size: once
J: TRBJ1-5
CDR3: CASSQAGTQPQHF
DNA: TGTGCCAGCAGCCAGGCCGGTACCCAGCCCCAGCATTTT

D: -
V: TRBV4-3
size: once
J: TRBJ2-4
CDR3: CASSQDWGQWGIQYF
DNA: TGCGCCAGCAGCCAAGATTGGGGCCAGTGGGGCATTCAGTACTTC

D: -
V: TRBV30
size: few
J: TRBJ1-3
CDR3: CAWTSSGNTIYF
DNA: TGTGCCTGGACGAGCTCTGGAAACACCATATATTTT

D: -
V: TRBV28
size: -
J: TRBJ1-6
CDR3: CASSPAGGSSPLHF
DNA: TGTGCCAGCAGTCCTGCGGGGGGTAGTTCACCCCTCCACTTT

D: -
V: TRBV29-1
size: -
J: TRBJ1-1
CDR3: CSAQTGNTEAFF
DNA: TGCAGCGCCCAGACGGGGAACACTGAAGCTTTCTTT

D: -
V: TRBV7-8
size: -
J: TRBJ1-1
CDR3: CASSLRFGNTEAFF
DNA: TGTGCCAGCAGCCTTAGATTCGGGAACACTGAAGCTTTCTTT

D: -
V: TRBV10-3
size: -
J: TRBJ1-2
CDR3: CAISDDRNYGYTF
DNA: TGTGCCATCAGCGATGACAGAAACTATGGCTACACCTTC

D: TRBD1
V: TRBV5-1
size: -
J: TRBJ2-7
CDR3: CASSLGDRVDYEQYF
DNA: TGCGCCAGCAGCTTGGGGGACAGGGTTGACTACGAGCAGTACTTC

D: -
V: TRBV27
size: -
J: TRBJ2-3
CDR3: CASMGNRDWYTQYF
DNA: TGTGCCAGCATGGGGAACAGGGATTGGTATACGCAGTATTTT

D: TRBD2
V: TRBV7-3
size: -
J: TRBJ2-2
CDR3: CASSLNGRFGGELFF
DNA: TGTGCCAGCAGCTTAAACGGGAGGTTTGGCGGGGAGCTGTTTTTT

D: TRBD1
V: TRBV7-9
size: once
J: TRBJ2-6
CDR3: CASSLTGQGLNVLTF
DNA: TGTGCCAGCAGCTTGACGGGACAGGGCCTTAACGTCCTGACTTTC

D: -
V: TRBV30
size: -
J: TRBJ2-1
CDR3: CAWSLGGASYNEQFF
DNA: TGTGCCTGGAGCCTAGGGGGGGCCTCCTACAATGAGCAGTTCTTC

D: -
V: TRBV5-1
size: -
J: TRBJ2-1
CDR3: CASSLPGAYNEQFF
DNA: TGCGCCAGCAGCTTACCCGGGGCCTACAATGAGCAGTTCTTC

D: TRBD2
V: TRBV7-8
size: -
J: TRBJ2-3
CDR3: CASSPEGLAETDTQYF
DNA: TGTGCCAGCAGCCCCGAGGGACTAGCGGAAACAGATACGCAGTATTTT

D: -
V: TRBV6-5
size: -
J: TRBJ2-7
CDR3: CASGPHNSYEQYF
DNA: TGTGCCAGCGGCCCTCACAACTCCTACGAGCAGTACTTC

D: -
V: TRBV7-2
size: -
J: TRBJ2-3
CDR3: CASSLYVGGGTQYF
DNA: TGTGCCAGCAGCTTATATGTGGGAGGCGGTACGCAGTATTTT

D: -
V: TRBV28
size: -
J: TRBJ1-4
CDR3: CASSFKGLKNEKLFF
DNA: TGTGCCAGCAGCTTTAAGGGACTCAAAAATGAAAAACTGTTTTTT

D: TRBD2
V: TRBV2
size: -
J: TRBJ2-7
CDR3: CASRPPSGSYEQYF
DNA: TGTGCCAGCAGGCCTCCTAGCGGGTCTTACGAGCAGTACTTC

D: TRBD2
V: TRBV6-1
size: -
J: TRBJ2-2
CDR3: CASSEASREGSGSAGELFF
DNA: TGTGCCAGCAGTGAAGCCTCAAGGGAGGGCAGCGGGAGCGCCGGGGAGCTGTTTTTT

D: TRBD1
V: TRBV5-4
size: -
J: TRBJ2-5
CDR3: CASSPGTAQETQYF
DNA: TGTGCCAGCAGCCCAGGGACAGCTCAAGAGACCCAGTACTTC

D: TRBD1
V: TRBV10-3
size: -
J: TRBJ2-7
CDR3: CAVGQGAFSYEQYF
DNA: TGTGCCGTCGGCCAGGGGGCGTTTTCCTACGAGCAGTACTTC

D: TRBD1
V: TRBV30
size: -
J: TRBJ2-5
CDR3: CAWRKKGTGGVETQYF
DNA: TGTGCCTGGAGAAAAAAGGGGACAGGGGGCGTGGAGACCCAGTACTTC

D: -
V: TRBV4-2
size: -
J: TRBJ1-6
CDR3: CASSQRTLGNSPLHF
DNA: TGTGCCAGCAGCCAACGGACATTAGGGAATTCACCCCTCCACTTT

D: TRBD1
V: TRBV2
size: -
J: TRBJ1-2
CDR3: CASRAGGGGGYTF
DNA: TGTGCCAGCAGGGCAGGGGGCGGCGGTGGCTACACCTTC

D: -
V: TRBV28
size: -
J: TRBJ2-7
CDR3: CASRSRGKPPYEQYF
DNA: TGTGCCAGCAGATCCAGGGGCAAGCCCCCTTACGAGCAGTACTTC

D: TRBD2
V: TRBV11-2
size: -
J: TRBJ2-2
CDR3: CASRRLAGGPSTGELFF
DNA: TGTGCCAGCAGGAGACTAGCGGGAGGGCCATCCACCGGGGAGCTGTTTTTT

D: -
V: TRBV25-1
size: -
J: TRBJ2-1
CDR3: CASSKGGFVNEQFF
DNA: TGTGCCAGCAGTAAAGGGGGTTTCGTCAATGAGCAGTTCTTC

D: TRBD2
V: TRBV6-1
size: -
J: TRBJ2-3
CDR3: CASSEDRIAGGLTDTQYF
DNA: TGTGCCAGCAGTGAAGATAGGATAGCGGGAGGACTCACAGATACGCAGTATTTT

D: TRBD1
V: TRBV5-1
size: once
J: TRBJ2-3
CDR3: CASSKQEGQGASDTQYF
DNA: TGCGCCAGCAGCAAGCAAGAGGGACAGGGGGCCTCAGATACGCAGTATTTT

D: TRBD1
V: TRBV5-8
size: -
J: TRBJ1-5
CDR3: CASSFPGQGNQPQHF
DNA: TGTGCCAGCAGCTTCCCTGGACAGGGTAATCAGCCCCAGCATTTT

D: -
V: TRBV30
size: -
J: TRBJ2-5
CDR3: CAWSVGGSRPATKETQYF
DNA: TGTGCCTGGAGTGTAGGGGGTTCAAGGCCCGCAACTAAAGAGACCCAGTACTTC

D: TRBD2
V: TRBV10-1
size: -
J: TRBJ2-1
CDR3: CASSEYLAGVNNEQFF
DNA: TGCGCCAGCAGTGAATATTTGGCGGGAGTTAACAATGAGCAGTTCTTC

D: TRBD1
V: TRBV27
size: once
J: TRBJ1-2
CDR3: CASSQDRGRGYTF
DNA: TGTGCCAGCAGCCAGGACAGGGGACGAGGCTACACCTTC

D: TRBD2
V: TRBV5-1
size: -
J: TRBJ2-3
CDR3: CASSFSGSSDTQYF
DNA: TGCGCCAGCAGCTTTAGCGGGAGCTCAGATACGCAGTATTTT

D: -
V: TRBV11-2
size: -
J: TRBJ2-7
CDR3: CASRWGQGRKRYEQYF
DNA: TGTGCCAGCAGGTGGGGGCAGGGGAGAAAGAGATACGAGCAGTACTTC

D: -
V: TRBV30
size: -
J: TRBJ1-5
CDR3: CAWSPWGGGQPQHF
DNA: TGTGCCTGGAGCCCCTGGGGGGGCGGACAGCCCCAGCATTTT

D: TRBD2
V: TRBV30
size: few
J: TRBJ2-1
CDR3: CAWSAGLAGVYEQFF
DNA: TGTGCCTGGAGTGCCGGACTAGCGGGAGTCTATGAGCAGTTCTTC

D: -
V: TRBV7-8
size: -
J: TRBJ2-1
CDR3: CASRLDNEQFF
DNA: TGTGCCAGCAGGCTAGACAATGAGCAGTTCTTC

D: TRBD2
V: TRBV7-9
size: -
J: TRBJ2-7
CDR3: CSSSGGYGPDEQYF
DNA: TGTTCCAGCAGCGGGGGGTACGGGCCCGACGAGCAGTACTTC

D: TRBD1
V: TRBV5-4
size: -
J: TRBJ2-4
CDR3: CASSFGRDRGTDIQYF
DNA: TGTGCCAGCAGCTTCGGTCGGGACAGGGGGACGGACATTCAGTACTTC

D: TRBD2
V: TRBV5-1
size: -
J: TRBJ2-7
CDR3: CASSFRGTRAYEQYF
DNA: TGCGCCAGCAGCTTCCGAGGGACTAGAGCGTACGAGCAGTACTTC

D: TRBD2
V: TRBV27
size: -
J: TRBJ2-1
CDR3: CASSYTGTSGRGTYNEQFF
DNA: TGTGCCAGCAGTTATACCGGGACTAGCGGGAGGGGGACCTACAATGAGCAGTTCTTC

D: TRBD2
V: TRBV7-8
size: -
J: TRBJ2-7
CDR3: CASSPQAGESIEQYF
DNA: TGTGCCAGCAGCCCCCAAGCGGGAGAAAGCATAGAGCAGTACTTC

D: -
V: TRBV10-3
size: -
J: TRBJ1-4
CDR3: CAISAVTGANEKLFF
DNA: TGTGCCATCAGTGCCGTCACAGGAGCGAATGAAAAACTGTTTTTT

D: -
V: TRBV4-1
size: -
J: TRBJ2-2
CDR3: CASSQNAATGELFF
DNA: TGCGCCAGCAGCCAAAATGCCGCGACCGGGGAGCTGTTTTTT

D: -
V: TRBV21-1
size: -
J: TRBJ2-3
CDR3: CASSKVDLGRTDTQYF
DNA: TGTGCCAGCAGCAAAGTGGATCTGGGGCGCACAGATACGCAGTATTTT

D: -
V: TRBV10-3
size: -
J: TRBJ2-5
CDR3: CAIRPSVEETQYF
DNA: TGTGCCATCAGGCCTAGCGTAGAAGAGACCCAGTACTTC

D: TRBD2
V: TRBV28
size: once
J: TRBJ2-7
CDR3: CASSPSWRWLAGLNREQYF
DNA: TGTGCCAGCAGTCCCTCCTGGAGGTGGCTAGCGGGATTAAACAGGGAGCAGTACTTC

D: -
V: TRBV6-5
size: -
J: TRBJ2-7
CDR3: CASSYSAAGVSYEQYF
DNA: TGTGCCAGCAGTTACTCCGCGGCAGGGGTCTCCTACGAGCAGTACTTC

D: -
V: TRBV6-6
size: -
J: TRBJ1-1
CDR3: CASRLRGIGNTEAFF
DNA: TGTGCCAGCAGGCTTCGGGGGATCGGAAACACTGAAGCTTTCTTT

D: -
V: TRBV5-4
size: -
J: TRBJ2-1
CDR3: CASSPGGSRSLDEQFF
DNA: TGTGCCAGCAGCCCCGGAGGGTCGCGCTCCCTCGATGAGCAGTTCTTC

D: TRBD2
V: TRBV19
size: -
J: TRBJ2-1
CDR3: CASSSGGTSGRVEQFF
DNA: TGTGCCAGTAGTAGTGGGGGGACTAGCGGGAGAGTTGAGCAGTTCTTC

D: -
V: TRBV6-6
size: -
J: TRBJ1-2
CDR3: CASSPWGVDGYTF
DNA: TGTGCCAGCAGCCCGTGGGGGGTGGATGGCTACACCTTC

D: -
V: TRBV4-3
size: -
J: TRBJ2-3
CDR3: CASSQGGLTYTDTQYF
DNA: TGCGCCAGCAGCCAAGGAGGACTAACATACACAGATACGCAGTATTTT

D: -
V: TRBV10-3
size: -
J: TRBJ2-1
CDR3: CAISVVAAEQFF
DNA: TGTGCCATCAGTGTGGTGGCTGCTGAGCAGTTCTTC